The sequence of this T cell receptor (beta chain) was determined in a study of identical twins. Study-level results: Conclusions were based on cross-sectional statistical analysis, without following the same donors.

With regard to this clonotype: Its antigen is undetermined.

Each CDR3 protein gets one entry after TCRdb re-called the 5' RACE reads with MiXCR. The top ten clones hold around 0.9% of a sample with about 520,000 distinct CDR3 sequences, about 20% of them seen once. All of the donors were Caucasians in good health. CDR3 length: 16 residues. Germline loops: CDR1 MNHEY, CDR2 SVGEGT. These same data were also listed under a study on T cells expressing NK-cell markers. That work states: What restricted sorting to alpha-beta TCR T cells in several experiments was an anti-gamma-delta TCR antibody. Leadership of the CD3+CD56-NKG2C+ fraction also belonged to these clonotypes in a handful of donors.

This receptor was taken from a young woman in good health. The chain has TRBV6-2 or TRBV6-3 and TRBJ2-7; TRBD2 matches 13 bases. Sequenced: CD4+ T cells sorted from blood. CDR3: CAAQLAGGIRFYEQYF. CDR3 sequence (DNA): TGTGCAGCACAACTAGCGGGAGGGATCAGATTCTACGAGCAGTACTTC.